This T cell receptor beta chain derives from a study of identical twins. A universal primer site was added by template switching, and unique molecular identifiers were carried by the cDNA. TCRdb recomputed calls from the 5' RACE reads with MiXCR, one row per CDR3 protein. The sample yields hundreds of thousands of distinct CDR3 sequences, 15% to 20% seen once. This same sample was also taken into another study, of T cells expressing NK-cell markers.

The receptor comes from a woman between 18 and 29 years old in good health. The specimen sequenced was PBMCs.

The DNA for the CDR3 is TGTGCCAGCAGCGCACCGAGAGGGAACGGGCGTCGGCACAATGAGCAGTTCTTC. Translating it yields CASSAPRGNGRRHNEQFF. The chain combines TRBV9 with TRBJ2-1, with TRBD2 as a possible D gene (5 bases). Looked up from germline, CDR1 is SGDLS and CDR2 is YYNGEE. The CDR3 sequence is 18 residues long. Trimming shortened V by 3 bases and J by 5 bases, and 24 bases separated the two germline ends.